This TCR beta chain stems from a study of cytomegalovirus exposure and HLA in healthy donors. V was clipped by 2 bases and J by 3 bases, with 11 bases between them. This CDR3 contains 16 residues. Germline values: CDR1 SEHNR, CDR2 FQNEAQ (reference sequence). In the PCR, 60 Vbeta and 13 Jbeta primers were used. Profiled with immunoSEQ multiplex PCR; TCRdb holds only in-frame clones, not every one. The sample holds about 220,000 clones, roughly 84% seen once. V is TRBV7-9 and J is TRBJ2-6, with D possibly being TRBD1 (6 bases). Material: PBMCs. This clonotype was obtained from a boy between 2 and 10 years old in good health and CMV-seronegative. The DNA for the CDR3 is TGTGCCAGCAGCTTAAGGGGGTATGATGGGGCCAACGTCCTGACTTTC. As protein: CASSLRGYDGANVLTF.